This TCR beta chain comes out of a study of Graves' ophthalmopathy and Graves' hyperthyroidism. Study-wide context: The blood sample was drawn at first diagnosis and before any treatment.

In donors with ophthalmopathy, activity was moderate-to-severe, with CAS ≥3, NOSPECS ≥4 and duration under 3 months. Uncontrolled infections, other autoimmune diseases, pregnancy or lactation barred patients from enrollment. This CDR3 comprises 17 residues. Trimming took 5 bases from V and 6 from J; bases not matched to a gene: 18. Looked up from germline, CDR1 is SGHNT and CDR2 is YENEEA. Amplification targeted the TCR beta CDR3 regions, with RNA transcripts as the source material. Scientists carried out first-round RT-PCR using HTBI primers and then a second-round multiplex PCR. MiXCR, applied by TCRdb to the multiplex PCR reads, yields one record per CDR3 protein. The sample shows 40,000 to 50,000 distinct CDR3 sequences, 50% of them seen only once.

This chain links TRBV11-3 with TRBJ1-2, with 7 positions matching TRBD1. This clonotype was obtained from an adult man with Graves' ophthalmopathy. The sample consisted of peripheral blood. The CDR3 coding sequence is TGTGCCAGCAGCCCACGACAGGGTTTGAATTTGAGTCATGGCTACACCTTC. It yields the protein CASSPRQGLNLSHGYTF.